One and the same sample provided the 30 T cell receptor beta chains below, sequenced in a study of T cell repertoires in cytomegalovirus infection. These TCRs' antigens remain unknown. TCRdb re-called the reads through MiXCR, storing one row per CDR3 protein. Among some 920,000 distinct CDR3 sequences listed, roughly 30% were seen once. This specimen consisted of cultured CD8+ T cells from PBMCs, obtained from culture after CMV antigen stimulation. These receptors all come from a human donor in good health (CMV status not recorded). Some clones in this sample may be carry-over from other donors' samples.

The chain uses TRBV7-9 and TRBJ1-1; the D is unclear. V was shortened by 1 base and J by 0 bases, with 15 bases between the two germline ends. Germline-derived CDR1 and CDR2 are SEHNR and FQNEAQ (reference sequence). The CDR3 runs 17 residues. The CDR3 sequence: CASSLVTLSGLNTEAFF. In DNA, the CDR3 is TGTGCCAGCAGCTTAGTCACCCTCAGTGGCCTGAACACTGAAGCTTTCTTT.

This clonotype turned up a few times. The V and J genes are TRBV11-2 and TRBJ1-1, with D uncertain. Germline CDR1 and CDR2: SGHAT and FQNNGV. CDR3 length: 14 amino acids. Trimming took 2 bases from V and 3 from J, leaving 10 bases between them. CDR3 bases: TGTGCCAGCAGCTTACAGGATTCGTACACTGAAGCTTTCTTT. This gives the protein CASSLQDSYTEAFF.

This clonotype has only a few counts. This chain links TRBV20-1 with TRBJ1-1; D remains unclear. The CDR3 sequence is 12 residues long. V shed 7 bases and J shed 1 base, with 10 bases lying between them. The V gene's germline CDR1 is DFQATT and CDR2 SNEGSKA (reference sequence). The CDR3: CSEKGPNTEAFF. CDR3 DNA: TGCAGTGAGAAAGGACCGAACACTGAAGCTTTCTTT.

J is TRBJ2-2 and V is TRBV6-2 or TRBV6-3; no reliable D call. The CDR3 is 12 residues long. Germline V gene lookup returns CDR1 MNHEY and CDR2 SVGEGT. With 8 bases removed from V and 6 bases from J, the gap between germline ends came to 10 bases. The CDR3 nucleotides read TGTGCCAGCCGCCTCAGGCCCGGGGAGCTGTTTTTT. It encodes CASRLRPGELFF.

This clonotype was seen only a few times. This chain connects TRBV2 to TRBJ2-1; 8 bases align to TRBD1. This CDR3 spans 12 amino acids. From germline, CDR1 is SNHLY and CDR2 FYNNEI. V dropped 11 bases and J dropped 8; count of bases not matched to a gene: 8. CDR3 in amino acids: CAPMDRADEQFF. CDR3 DNA: TGTGCCCCCATGGACAGGGCCGATGAGCAGTTCTTC.

The gene calls are TRBV7-3 and TRBJ1-4, with D possibly TRBD1 on 6 matching bases. Per germline, CDR1 SGHTA and CDR2 FQGTGA. Trimming cost V 4 bases and J 8 bases, with 20 bases left between them. There are 16 residues in the CDR3. This chain's CDR3 is CASSYGVEQGNEKLFF. CDR3 nucleotide sequence: TGTGCCAGCAGCTACGGCGTGGAACAGGGAAACGAAAAACTGTTTTTT.

The chain has TRBV4-1 and TRBJ1-1, with D unresolved. V lost 0 bases, J lost 5 bases, and 16 bases lay in between. This CDR3 is built from 16 residues. CDR1 is MGHRA, CDR2 YSYEKL, per germline. The CDR3 here is CASSQEEGPGWTEAFF. The CDR3 DNA follows: TGCGCCAGCAGCCAAGAGGAAGGGCCAGGTTGGACTGAAGCTTTCTTT.

This chain links TRBV11-2 with TRBJ2-7, with D tentatively TRBD1 (6 bases). V dropped 5 bases and J dropped 6 bases, with 11 bases sitting between them. CDR3 length: 12 residues. Germline V gene lookup returns CDR1 SGHAT and CDR2 FQNNGV. The CDR3 here is CASSPQGTEQYF. CDR3 DNA sequence: TGTGCCAGCAGCCCACAGGGTACCGAGCAGTACTTC.

The V and J genes are TRBV7-6 and TRBJ2-1, with a weak D call TRBD2 (6 bases). V shed 4 bases and J shed 8 bases, with 15 bases lying between them. Germline V gene lookup returns CDR1 SGHVS and CDR2 FNYEAQ. The CDR3 extends over 14 amino acids. The CDR3 is CASSSRDSRDEQFF. In DNA, the CDR3 is TGTGCCAGCAGCTCCCGGGACTCAAGGGATGAGCAGTTCTTC.

V and J are TRBV10-3 and TRBJ1-1; TRBD1 aligns across 7 bases. The CDR3 is 15 residues long. CDR1 is ENHRY, CDR2 SYGVKD, per germline. Unmatched junction bases numbered 10, after V lost 5 bases and J lost 4 bases. The CDR3 reads CAISRLTGSGTEAFF. CDR3 nucleotides: TGTGCCATCAGTCGACTGACAGGGAGCGGCACTGAAGCTTTCTTT.

This clonotype showed up just once. The V call is TRBV5-1, the J call TRBJ1-5; TRBD1 agrees at 7 bases. Per germline, CDR1 SGHRS and CDR2 YFSETQ. Unmatched junction bases numbered 5, after V lost 2 bases and J lost 3 bases. The CDR3 extends over 15 amino acids. The CDR3 spells CASSLQGIPNQPQHF. The CDR3 DNA reads as TGCGCCAGCAGCTTACAGGGGATCCCCAATCAGCCCCAGCATTTT.

V gene TRBV15 combines with J gene TRBJ1-5, with 7 bases fitting TRBD1. CDR3 length: 13 residues. Trimming at V came to 3 bases and at J to 7 bases, leaving 3 bases not matched to a gene. Per the germline V gene, CDR1 is LNHNV and CDR2 is YYDKDF (reference sequence). CDR3 DNA: TGTGCCACCAGCAGGGACAGGAGACAGCCCCAGCATTTT. Protein product: CATSRDRRQPQHF.

This clonotype was found many times. The rearrangement uses TRBV19 and TRBJ1-6, with 7 positions matching TRBD1. Germline lookup yields CDR1 LNHDA and CDR2 SQIVND (reference sequence). Unmatched junction bases numbered 8, after V lost 5 bases and J lost 7 bases. This CDR3 spans 15 amino acids. The CDR3 DNA follows: TGTGCCAGTAGTCCCCCTCGACAGGGAAATTCACCCCTCCACTTT. This encodes CASSPPRQGNSPLHF.

This clonotype showed up just a few times. V and J are TRBV7-2 and TRBJ1-4; 9 bases match TRBD1. CDR3 size: 17 residues. The J segment lost 0 bases and the V segment lost 2 bases, leaving 4 bases of the junction unmatched. Germline loops: CDR1 SGHTA, CDR2 FQGNSA. Here the CDR3 DNA reads TGTGCCAGCAGCTTACGTGGACAGGGGACAACTAATGAAAAACTGTTTTTT. Translated, it gives CASSLRGQGTTNEKLFF. The whole variable domain, filled in from reference TRBV7-2 and TRBJ1-4, reads GAGVSQSPSNKVTEKGKDVELRCDPISGHTALYWYRQSLGQGLEFLIYFQGNSAPDKSGLPSDRFSAERTGGSVSTLTIQRTQQEDSAVYLCASSLRGQGTTNEKLFFGSGTQLSVL.

In this sample, this clonotype turned up many times. The chain has TRBV7-9 and TRBJ2-4; maybe TRBD2 (5 bases). Germline CDR1 SEHNR, CDR2 FQNEAQ (reference sequence). V lost 0 bases to trimming and J lost 1 base, with 13 bases between them. There are 17 residues in the CDR3. The chain's CDR3 is CASSLADAERAKNIQYF. Written as DNA, the CDR3 is TGTGCCAGCAGCTTAGCGGACGCCGAGCGGGCCAAAAACATTCAGTACTTC.

This clonotype was observed a few times. The rearrangement uses TRBV12-3 or TRBV12-4 and TRBJ1-1, with D maybe TRBD1 (6 bases). Trimming shortened V by 4 bases and J by 7 bases, and 16 bases separated the two germline ends. The CDR3 length is 14 residues. The CDR3 DNA follows: TGTGCCAGCAGTTCAACCGGGACAAGACTTGAAGCTTTCTTT. Residues: CASSSTGTRLEAFF.

This clonotype appeared a few times. The chain is built from TRBV5-5 and TRBJ1-2, with D hard to call. The CDR3 consists of 14 residues. The germline gives CDR1 SGHKS, CDR2 YYEKEE (reference sequence). The V and J ends lost 0 bases and 2 bases respectively, with 8 bases between them. The DNA for the CDR3 is TGTGCCAGCAGCTTGGAGTTCGGGAACTATGGCTACACCTTC. Translated: CASSLEFGNYGYTF.

The rearrangement uses TRBV11-2 and TRBJ2-1, with D possibly being TRBD2 (6 bases). The CDR3 runs to 18 residues. V lost 1 base and J lost 0, with 16 bases in between. Germline loops: CDR1 SGHAT, CDR2 FQNNGV. The CDR3 sequence is CASSLVRSPGSSYNEQFF. The CDR3 coding sequence is TGTGCCAGCAGCTTAGTCAGGTCACCCGGGAGCTCCTACAATGAGCAGTTCTTC.

The chain links TRBV6-5 to TRBJ1-5; no clear D gene. Trimming took off 4 bases at V and 10 bases at J, with 14 bases between the two ends. The CDR3 runs to 13 residues. CDR1 is MNHEY and CDR2 is SVGAGI in the germline V gene. Here the CDR3 reads CASSFSPSGPQHF. DNA for the CDR3: TGTGCCAGCAGTTTCAGCCCCTCGGGTCCCCAGCATTTT.

This clonotype showed up just a few times. The rearrangement links TRBV7-8 to TRBJ2-4; TRBD2 agrees at 7 bases. The J segment lost 2 bases and the V segment lost 3 bases, leaving 4 bases of the junction unmatched. Germline CDR1 SGHVS, CDR2 FQNEAQ. The length of the CDR3 is 15 residues. The CDR3 sequence is CASSLSSGTKNIQYF. The CDR3 DNA sequence: TGTGCCAGCAGCTTGAGCAGCGGGACCAAAAACATTCAGTACTTC.

The chain has TRBV6-2 or TRBV6-3 and TRBJ2-7; D unresolved. The germline V gene encodes CDR1 MNHEY and CDR2 SVGEGT. V was cut by 0 bases and J by 1 base, with 13 bases left in between. CDR3 length equals 16 residues. Here the CDR3 reads CASSYSIYEGSYEQYV. The CDR3 coding sequence is TGTGCCAGCAGTTACTCGATATATGAAGGGTCCTACGAGCAGTACGTC.

The chain links TRBV10-3 to TRBJ1-2; weak D call: TRBD1 (5 bases). The CDR3 has 12 amino acids. V was clipped by 8 bases and J by 3 bases, with 10 bases between them. Germline-derived CDR1 and CDR2 are ENHRY and SYGVKD. The CDR3 spells CAIGADYYGYTF. The CDR3 DNA reads TGTGCCATCGGGGCAGACTACTATGGCTACACCTTC.

This clonotype turned up a few times. This chain links TRBV28 with TRBJ1-4; 8 bases match TRBD1. The CDR3 has 18 residues. Germline V lookup: CDR1 MDHEN, CDR2 SYDVKM. The V and J ends lost 8 bases and 3 bases, in that order; junction bases with no gene match: 17. CDR3 amino acids: CASFQGQGVLIPNEKLFF. The CDR3 bases are TGTGCCAGCTTCCAAGGACAGGGAGTCCTAATACCTAATGAAAAACTGTTTTTT.

This clonotype was recorded only once. One end of the junction does not line up with germline, which may come from a read error. The V gene is TRBV10-3, the J gene TRBJ1-1, with 7 bases aligning to TRBD1. The germline CDR1 and CDR2 sequences are ENHRY and SYGVKD. The CDR3 has 15 residues. CDR3 sequence (DNA): TGTACCATCAGTAAAGAAGGGGGCGCATCGGTTGAAGCTTTCTTT. Translating gives CTISKEGGASVEAFF.

About this clonotype: The junction and the germline gene differ at one end; a read error may be behind it. This chain connects TRBV7-9 to TRBJ2-1; 10 nucleotides agree with TRBD1. This CDR3 has 14 residues. CDR1 SEHNR and CDR2 FQNEAQ come from the germline V gene (reference sequence). The CDR3 DNA is TGTGCCAGCAGCTCGACAGGGGGCCACAATGAGCGGTTCTTC. Its translation is CASSSTGGHNERFF.

The rearrangement uses TRBV6-1 and TRBJ2-7; the D gene could be TRBD1 or TRBD2 (5 bases each). The CDR3 extends over 13 amino acids. With 7 bases removed from V and 2 bases from J, the gap between germline ends came to 12 bases. Germline CDR1 MNHNS, CDR2 SASEGT. CDR3 in DNA: TGTGCCAGCATGGGGACGGAAGCCTACGAGCAGTACGTC. Its translation is CASMGTEAYEQYV.

This chain connects TRBV27 to TRBJ1-1; 7 nucleotides align to TRBD1. J was trimmed by 0 bases and V by 5 bases; bases with no gene match: 9. Germline V lookup: CDR1 MNHEY, CDR2 SMNVEV (reference sequence). The CDR3 length is 16 residues. CDR3 residues: CASSLMTGNMNTEAFF. The CDR3 DNA sequence: TGTGCCAGCAGTCTAATGACAGGGAACATGAACACTGAAGCTTTCTTT.

This chain uses TRBV7-9 with TRBJ2-5; possibly TRBD1 for D (5 bases). Trimming removed 0 bases at V and 5 bases at J, with 16 bases between. CDR1 and CDR2 (germline): SEHNR, FQNEAQ (reference sequence). The CDR3 loop spans 16 amino acids. This CDR3 is CASSLAARVLGETQYF. CDR3 sequence (DNA): TGTGCCAGCAGCTTAGCCGCCAGGGTGTTAGGGGAGACCCAGTACTTC.

This clonotype was seen a few times. The chain is built from TRBV14 and TRBJ2-7, with 7 bases that match TRBD2. The CDR3 length is 15 residues. CDR1 SGHDN and CDR2 FVKESK come from the germline V gene. Germline trimming cut 1 base from V and 1 base from J; bases unmatched to any gene: 4. The CDR3 coding sequence is TGTGCCAGCAGCCAAGGTGGACTAGGGTCCTACGAGCAGTACTTC. It encodes CASSQGGLGSYEQYF.

The chain recombines TRBV12-5 with TRBJ1-5, with D uncertain. Per the germline V gene, CDR1 is LGHNT and CDR2 is FRNRAP. Trimming pared 2 bases from V and 2 bases from J, leaving 7 bases between. The CDR3 extends over 14 amino acids. Here the CDR3 reads CASGLTVGNQPQHF. CDR3 DNA: TGTGCTAGTGGTTTGACAGTGGGCAATCAGCCCCAGCATTTT.